One and the same sample provided the 31 T cell receptor beta chains below, sequenced in a study of Ad26.COV2.S vaccination and SARS-CoV-2 variants. Treatment reported: about 20 received Ad26.COV2.S at low or high dose, single or two shots; about 5 received placebo; per-sample allocation not given. Samples came from day 63 after the first vaccine or placebo injection. The table came from immunoSEQ multiplex PCR; TCRdb's copy has only in-frame clones and leaves some out. The table includes hundreds of thousands of clones, roughly 90% detected once. The specimen was peripheral blood, collected in a trial of Ad26.COV2.S vaccine versus placebo. All receptors come from a person aged 18-60 years who received the Ad26.COV2.S COVID-19 vaccine or a placebo.

This chain joins TRBV10-3 and TRBJ2-5; 7 bases fit TRBD1. V was clipped by 11 bases and J by 0 bases; unmatched bases: 18. The germline CDR1 and CDR2 sequences are ENHRY and SYGVKD. CDR3 length: 17 residues. CDR3 nucleotide sequence: TGTGCCGCCCGGGGACAGACGGTTTTGGGGAACCAAGAGACCCAGTACTTC. As protein: CAARGQTVLGNQETQYF.

This chain links TRBV6-1 with TRBJ2-1, with D perhaps TRBD2 (5 bases). The V end was cut by 0 bases, the J end by 8 bases, with 20 bases between. This CDR3 comprises 17 residues. CDR1 is MNHNS and CDR2 is SASEGT in the germline V gene. The DNA for the CDR3 is TGTGCCAGCAGTGAAGCGCTCCGGGGTTCATTATGGGATGAGCAGTTCTTC. Its protein product is CASSEALRGSLWDEQFF.

The chain uses TRBV7-2 and TRBJ2-2; TRBD2 aligns across 11 bases. This CDR3 region has 16 residues. The ends lost 6 bases at V and 3 bases at J; junction bases unmatched: 6. The germline V gene encodes CDR1 SGHTA and CDR2 FQGNSA. The chain's CDR3 is CASSSRGLADTGELFF. The DNA of the CDR3 is TGTGCCAGCAGTTCCAGGGGACTAGCGGACACCGGGGAGCTGTTTTTT.

The chain links TRBV29-1 to TRBJ1-1; no clear D gene. The CDR3 consists of 9 residues. Germline CDR1 is SQVTM and CDR2 is ANQGSEA. V gave up 5 bases and J gave up 6 bases, with 4 bases separating them. CDR3 sequence reads: CSVLPEAFF. The CDR3 DNA follows: TGCAGCGTTCTCCCTGAAGCTTTCTTT. Combining the CDR3 with reference TRBV29-1 and TRBJ1-1 gives the whole variable domain SAVISQKPSRDICQRGTSLTIQCQVDSQVTMMFWYRQQPGQSLTLIATANQGSEATYESGFVIDKFPISRPNLTFSTLTVSNMSPEDSSIYLCSVLPEAFFGQGTRLTVV.

Comment on this clone: Other DNA sequences from this sample encode an identical CDR3 as well. The genes are TRBV10-3 and TRBJ2-7; 9 positions agree with TRBD1. V shed 0 bases, J shed 5 bases, and the junction held 2 bases outside the gene matches. The CDR3 runs 14 residues. Germline V gene sequence: CDR1 ENHRY, CDR2 SYGVKD. CDR3 region: CAISESGQGNEQYF. The CDR3 region has the DNA TGTGCCATCAGTGAGTCGGGACAGGGCAACGAGCAGTACTTC.

The CDR3 sequence: CASSPGGGSSPGANVLTF. The CDR3 DNA reads as TGCGCCAGCAGTCCAGGGGGCGGATCTTCCCCTGGGGCCAACGTCCTGACTTTC. V gene TRBV10-2 combines with J gene TRBJ2-6; 8 bases agree with TRBD1. The ends lost 5 bases at V and 2 bases at J; junction bases unmatched: 11. From germline, CDR1 is WSHSY and CDR2 SAAADI. This CDR3 has 18 amino acids.

The gene calls are TRBV3-1 (or the pseudogene TRBV3-2) and TRBJ2-2, with D possibly being TRBD1 (6 bases). Germline V gives CDR1 LGHDT, CDR2 YNNKEL (reference sequence). Trimming took 6 bases from V and 1 from J, leaving 9 bases between them. There are 14 residues in the CDR3. Written as DNA, the CDR3 is TGTGCCAGCAGAAAACAGGGGAACACCGGGGAGCTGTTTTTT. Translating it yields CASRKQGNTGELFF.

This chain joins TRBV29-1 and TRBJ1-6, with D tentatively TRBD1 (5 bases). This CDR3 region has 13 residues. CDR1 is SQVTM, CDR2 ANQGSEA, per germline. V was pared by 6 bases and J by 7 bases, with 13 bases between. The CDR3 nucleotides are TGCAGCGTAAGACAGTCTTACAATTCACCCCTCCACTTT. Translated, it gives CSVRQSYNSPLHF. Full variable domain (outside the CDR3, taken from reference TRBV29-1 and TRBJ1-6): SAVISQKPSRDICQRGTSLTIQCQVDSQVTMMFWYRQQPGQSLTLIATANQGSEATYESGFVIDKFPISRPNLTFSTLTVSNMSPEDSSIYLCSVRQSYNSPLHFGNGTRLTVT.

V gene TRBV30 combines with J gene TRBJ1-5; D call uncertain. The CDR3 has 13 amino acids. Trimming stripped 4 bases from V and 4 bases from J, with 11 bases between. In germline, CDR1 is GTSNPN, CDR2 SVGIG (reference sequence). In DNA form, the CDR3 reads TGTGCCTGGACCGAGGGAGGGAATCAGCCCCAGCATTTT. This sequence encodes CAWTEGGNQPQHF.

This clone was observed a few times. Sequence at one end of the junction differs from germline and may be a read error. The genes are TRBV6-5 and TRBJ2-7; D is undetermined. CDR3 length: 10 amino acids. The germline V gene has CDR1 MNHEY and CDR2 SVGAGI. The CDR3 DNA is TGTGCCGCCAATTCTAGACTTTTGGACTTC. It encodes CAANSRLLDF.

The chain uses TRBV19 and TRBJ1-5, with D possibly being TRBD1 (5 bases). The germline V and J ends were trimmed by 3 bases and 4 bases, with 16 bases remaining between them. Per germline, CDR1 LNHDA and CDR2 SQIVND (reference sequence). The CDR3 totals 16 residues. The CDR3: CASSITRQMGNQPQHF. The DNA of the CDR3 is TGTGCCAGTAGTATCACGAGACAGATGGGAAATCAGCCCCAGCATTTT.

This chain connects TRBV29-1 to TRBJ2-1, with unresolved D. The V end was cut by 7 bases, the J end by 0 bases, with 10 bases between. The CDR3 length is 13 residues. The germline V gene has CDR1 SQVTM and CDR2 ANQGSEA. The chain's CDR3 is CSGWSRSYNEQFF. The CDR3 coding sequence is TGCAGCGGGTGGTCCCGCTCCTACAATGAGCAGTTCTTC.

This clone has only a few counts. This chain joins TRBV6-5 and TRBJ1-1; D might be TRBD1 (5 bases). The CDR3 totals 13 residues. The germline V gene encodes CDR1 MNHEY and CDR2 SVGAGI. Trimming removed 6 bases from V and 7 bases from J, with 15 bases in between. The DNA of the CDR3 is TGTGCCAGCAGGATGACGGGGGTTCTTGAAGCTTTCTTT. Translated, it gives CASRMTGVLEAFF.

This sequence joins TRBV6-5 and TRBJ1-1; TRBD1 matches at 9 bases. The ends lost 6 bases at V and 6 bases at J; junction bases unmatched: 5. Per the germline V gene, CDR1 is MNHEY and CDR2 is SVGAGI. The CDR3 is 13 amino acids. CDR3 nucleotides: TGTGCCAGCAGCATGGGACAGGGCCCTGAAGCTTTCTTT. Protein product: CASSMGQGPEAFF.

In its sample, this clone was seen once. The chain links TRBV3-1 (or the pseudogene TRBV3-2) to TRBJ2-5; D is possibly TRBD2 (6 bases). The V end was cut by 0 bases, the J end by 1 base, with 15 bases between. The CDR3 length is 17 residues. Germline V gene data show CDR1 as LGHDT and CDR2 as YNNKEL (reference sequence). The CDR3 bases are TGTGCCAGCAGCCAAGATTTAAGCGGGTCCTTCCAAGAGACCCAGTACTTC. This sequence encodes CASSQDLSGSFQETQYF.

The rearrangement links TRBV11-2 to TRBJ2-7; 10 bases align to TRBD2. Germline CDR1 reads SGHAT; CDR2 reads FQNNGV. With 5 bases clipped from V and 0 bases from J, the junction kept 10 bases outside the gene matches. This CDR3 has 17 amino acids. The CDR3 coding sequence is TGTGCCAGCAGCCCAGTGTGGTCTAGCGGGGGCTCCTACGAGCAGTACTTC. This gives the protein CASSPVWSSGGSYEQYF.

The chain couples TRBV7-2 to TRBJ2-5; TRBD1 matches 7 bases. The CDR3 is made up of 15 amino acids. The junction had 9 bases not matched to a gene; V was cut back by 1 base and J by 7 bases. CDR1 and CDR2 (germline): SGHTA, FQGNSA. CDR3 sequence reads: CASSLGTGWPGTQYF. The CDR3 coding sequence is TGTGCCAGCAGCTTAGGGACAGGTTGGCCAGGGACCCAGTACTTC.

The V gene is TRBV7-2, the J gene TRBJ2-3; D remains unclear. The germline V gene encodes CDR1 SGHTA and CDR2 FQGNSA. V was pared by 0 bases and J by 2 bases, with 6 bases between. The CDR3 runs 14 residues. The CDR3 protein is CASSLASATDTQYF. The CDR3 bases are TGTGCCAGCAGCTTAGCTTCCGCCACAGATACGCAGTATTTT. Complete variable domain (other parts from reference TRBV7-2 and TRBJ2-3): GAGVSQSPSNKVTEKGKDVELRCDPISGHTALYWYRQSLGQGLEFLIYFQGNSAPDKSGLPSDRFSAERTGGSVSTLTIQRTQQEDSAVYLCASSLASATDTQYFGPGTRLTVL.

The chain couples TRBV12-3 or TRBV12-4 to TRBJ1-1, with D perhaps TRBD1 (6 bases). The V end lost 4 bases, the J end lost 8 bases, and 14 bases lay between the germline ends. The CDR3 extends over 13 amino acids. The CDR3 region is CASSSVSGAEAFF. The CDR3 nucleotides are TGTGCCAGCAGTTCAGTGTCAGGGGCCGAAGCTTTCTTT.

The sample holds a few counts of this clone. The CDR3 nucleotides read TGTGCCAGCAGCAAGGGACAGTCGAACACTGAAGCTTTCTTT. Its translation: CASSKGQSNTEAFF. This sequence joins TRBV21-1 and TRBJ1-1; the D call in the table, TRBD1, was not verified against the DNA. TRBV21-1 is noted as a pseudogene. CDR3 length: 14 amino acids.

This clone was seen just once. The same CDR3 arises from other DNA sequences in this sample as well. The J gene is TRBJ2-2, the V gene TRBV7-2; no firm D call. Germline V CDR1 and CDR2: SGHTA, FQGNSA. V was cut by 3 bases and J by 5 bases, with 7 bases left in between. CDR3 length: 13 residues. CDR3: CASSFGATGELFF. The DNA of the CDR3 is TGTGCCAGCAGCTTTGGAGCGACCGGGGAGCTGTTTTTT.

V usage is TRBV27 and J usage is TRBJ1-2, with D possibly matching TRBD1 (6 bases). The CDR3 sequence is 17 residues long. V gave up 2 bases and J gave up 3 bases, with 19 bases separating them. The germline CDR1 and CDR2 sequences are MNHEY and SMNVEV (reference sequence). The CDR3 protein is CASSLRPEGRGDYGYTF. CDR3 DNA sequence: TGTGCCAGCAGTTTAAGGCCGGAGGGCAGGGGAGACTATGGCTACACCTTC.

The CDR3: CASSLGWDRGGSPLHF. The CDR3 DNA reads TGCGCCAGCAGCTTGGGTTGGGACAGGGGAGGTTCACCCCTCCACTTT. The chain combines TRBV5-1 with TRBJ1-6; 10 bases are a match to TRBD1. The ends lost 0 bases at V and 9 bases at J; junction bases unmatched: 6. The CDR3 sequence is 16 residues long. CDR1 and CDR2 from the germline V gene are SGHRS and YFSETQ. Drawing the rest from reference TRBV5-1 and TRBJ1-6, the complete variable domain is KAGVTQTPRYLIKTRGQQVTLSCSPISGHRSVSWYQQTPGQGLQFLFEYFSETQRNKGNFPGRFSGRQFSNSRSEMNVSTLELGDSALYLCASSLGWDRGGSPLHFGNGTRLTVT.

V gene TRBV9 combines with J gene TRBJ1-1; no firm D call. Germline CDR1 SGDLS, CDR2 YYNGEE. The V end was cut by 5 bases, the J end by 4 bases, with 12 bases between. The length of the CDR3 is 13 residues. The CDR3 DNA reads TGTGCCAGCAGGGCCACAGCGTCCACTGAAGCTTTCTTT. Protein sequence: CASRATASTEAFF.

This chain connects TRBV5-6 to TRBJ2-1; D uncertain. Per the germline V gene, CDR1 is SGHDT and CDR2 is YYEEEE. The CDR3 covers 11 residues. V was clipped by 4 bases and J by 8 bases, with 7 bases between them. The CDR3 DNA follows: TGTGCCAGCAGCCGGATCTATGAGCAGTTCTTC. It yields the protein CASSRIYEQFF. Together with reference TRBV5-6 and TRBJ2-1, the CDR3 gives the full variable domain: DAGVTQSPTHLIKTRGQQVTLRCSPKSGHDTVSWYQQALGQGPQFIFQYYEEEERQRGNFPDRFSGHQFPNYSSELNVNALLLGDSALYLCASSRIYEQFFGPGTRLTVL.

This clone appeared a single time. The V call is TRBV12-3 or TRBV12-4, the J call TRBJ2-5; D ambiguous. The length of the CDR3 is 13 residues. Trimming left V 6 bases short and J 1 base short, with 9 bases between. The CDR3 sequence is CASSDRFQETQYF. As DNA, the CDR3 is TGTGCCAGCAGCGACCGATTCCAAGAGACCCAGTACTTC.

The DNA of the CDR3 is TGTGCCAGCAGTTACGGGACTGAGGAGCAGTTCTTC. Translating gives CASSYGTEEQFF. This sequence joins TRBV6-5 and TRBJ2-1; TRBD2 might be the D (6 bases). Trimming cost V 2 bases and J 10 bases, with 9 bases left between them. CDR1 and CDR2 from the germline V gene are MNHEY and SVGAGI. The CDR3 loop spans 12 amino acids.

V and J are TRBV19 and TRBJ1-5, with 7 bases identical to TRBD1. The CDR3 covers 17 residues. Trimming at V came to 3 bases and at J to 9 bases, leaving 17 bases not matched to a gene. CDR1 and CDR2 from the germline V gene are LNHDA and SQIVND (reference sequence). CDR3 sequence reads: CASSMLPGQTISGPQHF. Here the CDR3 DNA reads TGTGCCAGTAGTATGCTACCGGGACAGACAATATCAGGGCCCCAGCATTTT.

This rearrangement joins TRBV29-1 to TRBJ1-5, with 12 nucleotides matching TRBD1. The CDR3 runs to 13 residues. Trimming removed 7 bases from V and 7 bases from J; junction bases left unmatched: 5. CDR1 and CDR2 from the germline V gene are SQVTM and ANQGSEA. CDR3: CSAGQGARQPQHF. The DNA for the CDR3 is TGCAGCGCGGGACAGGGGGCACGGCAGCCCCAGCATTTT.

The chain carries TRBV6-5 and TRBJ1-2, with no clear D. Looked up from germline, CDR1 is MNHEY and CDR2 is SVGAGI. The CDR3 is 14 residues long. The V and J ends lost 0 bases and 5 bases respectively, with 10 bases between them. The CDR3: CASSYSRTRYGYTF. Here the CDR3 DNA reads TGTGCCAGCAGTTACTCTAGGACTCGATATGGCTACACCTTC.

The CDR3 nucleotides are TGTGCCAGCAGCGAACGAACAGGGGAAGTCTATGGCTACACCTTC. Its translation is CASSERTGEVYGYTF. V is TRBV7-8 and J is TRBJ1-2; TRBD1 agrees at 7 bases. V lost 5 bases and J lost 4; bases outside the gene matches: 10. This CDR3 contains 15 residues. Germline V gene lookup returns CDR1 SGHVS and CDR2 FQNEAQ.